Included here is one T cell receptor beta chain sequence, with context. This clone appeared a single time. The antigen it recognizes is unknown. No base qualities exist here, and no much larger clone lies one base off it. The CDR3 sequence holds 15 residues, the cysteine and phenylalanine included. Only the CDR3 DNA is retained, 45 bases long and in frame from the first base. From a lookup of the germline V gene (reference sequence), CDR1 and CDR2 are SGHNT and YYREEE. After removal of 4 bases from V and 4 bases from J, the junction retains 5 bases not matched to a gene. The data originate from a study of immunodeficiency (dated by TCRdb to the late 2010s). For the wider study: Repertoire analysis was performed to search for VDJ recombination defects and oligoclonality.

Broader findings and caveats from the paper: In entropy comparisons, n=3 (open circles) was shown for patients versus healthy controls, and a thymic development effect was only suggested as possible. Based on top-100 and total clonotype frequencies, severe oligoclonality showed up in patient CD8+ T cells, whereas patient CD4+ T cells did not show severe oligoclonality. CD4+ T cell V-J pairing and productive entropy appeared similar between patients and controls.

Before TCR sequencing, CD3+CD4+ T cells were sorted out of fresh PBMCs. Genomic DNA was isolated using the QIAamp DNA Blood Mini Kit and then sent out for immunoSEQ repertoire analysis. CDR3 regions were amplified by multiplex PCR from a standard quantity of genomic DNA template. An Illumina platform was used to sequence the PCR products. As for the authors' bioinformatics: Sequences were aligned to a reference, with V, D and J gene definitions taken from IMGT. A nearest-neighbor clustering algorithm merged closely related sequences to remove PCR and sequencing errors. V, D and J usage was examined in productive unique and total sequences using ImmunoSEQ Analyzer tools along with R version 3.6.1. TCRdb re-hosts the immuneACCESS table, in-frame sequences only. Its copies lack some clones; in the studies checked, an unresolved V gene accounts for under half of them, and the cause for the rest is not known. V, J and clone size are taken as reported in that table, and D and trimming were inferred from the DNA itself. The sample profile shows about 3,900 clones; around 91% of them were found once. Over 3.5% of the sample goes to the ten largest clones.

The specimen sequenced was CD4+ T cells from blood. This clonotype originated in a human donor in good health. This chain joins TRBV5-4 to TRBJ2-1, with 10 bases matching TRBD2. The sequence in DNA is TGTGCCAGCAGCCCCGAACTAGCGGGATACAATGAGCAGTTCTTC. Translated, this is CASSPELAGYNEQFF.